The next 2 T cell receptor beta chains were all read from a single sample in a study of T-cell reconstitution after alpha-beta-depleted transplantation in children. For TCRbeta, the library was prepared with unique molecular identifiers. TCRdb used MiXCR to reprocess the PCR reads, holding one entry per CDR3 protein. Of around 480,000 distinct CDR3 sequences listed, roughly 33% are singletons. The sample here was PBMCs from the stem cell graft donor, taken from the stem cell graft. The receptors were gathered from a human donor who donated a stem cell graft to a child with aplastic anemia.

The V call is TRBV12-3 or TRBV12-4, the J call TRBJ2-2, with D uncertain. V was clipped by 1 base and J by 8 bases, with 5 bases between them. The CDR3 consists of 12 residues. CDR3 nucleotide sequence: TGTGCCAGCAGTTTAGGGTGGGGGGAGCTGTTTTTT. Amino acids: CASSLGWGELFF.

This clonotype was observed a few times. This chain joins TRBV12-3 or TRBV12-4 and TRBJ2-1; TRBD2 aligns across 10 bases. The V segment lost 6 bases and the J segment 7 bases; nucleotides outside the gene matches: 3. The CDR3 totals 13 residues. CDR3 residues: CASRKGLANEQFF. The CDR3 DNA reads as TGTGCCAGCAGGAAGGGACTAGCGAATGAGCAGTTCTTC.